Shown below are 13 T cell receptor beta chains from a single sample sequenced in a study of blood T cells in healthy people across ages. A sample-barcoded 5' primer and a J-beta primer mix were used in a second PCR of about 7 to 12 cycles. TCRdb reprocessed the 5' RACE reads via MiXCR and lists one record per CDR3 protein. This sample has hundreds of thousands of distinct CDR3 sequences; 25% to 30% occur once, and the top ten carry about 18%. The specimen sequenced was blood. Receptor source: a woman of 80 years or more in good health.

This clonotype has a count of ten or more. The genes are TRBV6-2 or TRBV6-3 and TRBJ2-5; TRBD2 matches 10 bases. Per germline, CDR1 MNHEY and CDR2 SVGEGT. This CDR3 has 16 residues. J was trimmed by 1 base and V by 6 bases; bases with no gene match: 8. CDR3: CASSLPSGGVQETQYF. CDR3 in DNA: TGTGCCAGCAGCCTTCCGAGCGGGGGGGTCCAAGAGACCCAGTACTTC.

This clonotype was observed many times. V gene TRBV14 combines with J gene TRBJ2-7; D may be TRBD1 (6 bases). This CDR3 is built from 14 residues. CDR1 SGHDN and CDR2 FVKESK come from the germline V gene. V gave up 2 bases and J gave up 2 bases, with 10 bases separating them. This CDR3 is CASSQNGDTYEQYF. The CDR3 region has the DNA TGTGCCAGCAGCCAAAATGGGGACACCTACGAGCAGTACTTC.

This clonotype was seen repeatedly, ten times or more. The chain recombines TRBV5-1 with TRBJ1-2, with D possibly being TRBD1 (5 bases). Germline assignment: CDR1 SGHRS and CDR2 YFSETQ. CDR3 size: 16 residues. V lost 6 bases to trimming and J lost 6 bases, with 24 bases between them. As DNA, the CDR3 is TGCGCCAGCAAGCAGCAGTCTGGGACTGGTAGCCATGGCTACACCTTC. Translation gives CASKQQSGTGSHGYTF.

This clonotype was counted ten times or more. The rearrangement links TRBV5-1 to TRBJ2-7; D is unclear. The CDR3 contains 14 residues. Germline V gene data show CDR1 as SGHRS and CDR2 as YFSETQ. V lost 1 base and J 0 bases, leaving 8 bases between the germline ends. This chain's CDR3 is CASSLSTYSYEQYF. The CDR3 coding sequence is TGCGCCAGCAGCTTGTCCACATACTCCTACGAGCAGTACTTC.

This clonotype was detected only a few times. A much bigger clone sits one base away, suggesting this may be a read error. V gene TRBV12-3 or TRBV12-4 combines with J gene TRBJ2-7; 7 bases line up with TRBD1. With 7 bases clipped from V and 4 bases from J, the junction kept 16 bases outside the gene matches. The CDR3 totals 16 residues. The CDR3 DNA reads TGTGCCAGCACTGATGCGAGGGGGCCAAGGGGTTACGAGCAGTACTTC. Translated, it gives CASTDARGPRGYEQYF.

This clonotype came up a few times. The genes are TRBV10-1 and TRBJ1-1; D remains ambiguous. CDR1 WNHNN and CDR2 SYGVQD come from the germline V gene (reference sequence). This CDR3 spans 14 amino acids. Trimming took off 2 bases at V and 1 base at J, with 8 bases between the two ends. CDR3 nucleotide sequence: TGCGCCAGCAGTGAGAATCAGGCGAACACTGAAGCTTTCTTT. Its protein is CASSENQANTEAFF.

This clonotype was recorded at least ten times. This chain links TRBV5-1 with TRBJ2-7; D may be TRBD1 (6 bases). The CDR3 covers 15 residues. The V gene's germline CDR1 is SGHRS and CDR2 YFSETQ. Trimming pared 4 bases from V and 0 bases from J, leaving 14 bases between. The CDR3 sequence is CASSPTGRASYEQYF. In nucleotides, the CDR3 is TGCGCCAGCAGCCCCACAGGGCGTGCCTCCTACGAGCAGTACTTC.

This clonotype was recorded many times. This rearrangement joins TRBV15 to TRBJ2-5; D call uncertain. CDR1 is LNHNV and CDR2 is YYDKDF in the germline V gene (reference sequence). This CDR3 spans 13 amino acids. Between the trimmed V and J ends, which lost 3 bases and 2 bases, there was a span of 7 bases. CDR3 coding DNA: TGTGCCACCAGCAGCGAGGTGCAAGAGACCCAGTACTTC. This encodes CATSSEVQETQYF.

This clonotype was detected many times. J is TRBJ2-1 and V is TRBV12-3 or TRBV12-4; D not resolved. This CDR3 comprises 11 residues. V dropped 6 bases and J dropped 8 bases, with 8 bases sitting between them. This CDR3 reads CASSRRDEQFF. CDR3 bases: TGTGCCAGCAGCCGACGGGATGAGCAGTTCTTC.

There are many counts of this clonotype. This sequence joins TRBV6-2 or TRBV6-3 and TRBJ2-7, with TRBD1 matching 7 bases. Germline CDR1 reads MNHEY; CDR2 reads SVGEGT. V trimming: 4 bases; J trimming: 4 bases; junction bases outside the gene matches: 10. The CDR3 is 15 residues long. CDR3 residues: CASSSIGTAHYEQYF. DNA of the CDR3: TGTGCCAGCAGTTCGATCGGGACAGCTCATTACGAGCAGTACTTC.

This clonotype was counted many times. V usage is TRBV6-5 and J usage is TRBJ1-6, with 12 bases that match TRBD1. Germline assignment: CDR1 MNHEY and CDR2 SVGAGI. V trimming: 6 bases; J trimming: 7 bases; junction bases outside the gene matches: 13. This CDR3 has 18 residues. CDR3 DNA: TGTGCCAGCAGAACAACCGGGACAGGGGGCTTAAAAAATTCACCCCTCCACTTT. Translation gives CASRTTGTGGLKNSPLHF.

Notes on this clonotype: At one end, the junction sequence differs from germline, possibly due to a read error. The chain carries TRBV3-1 and TRBJ1-2, with D possibly matching TRBD1 (6 bases). Germline CDR1 and CDR2: LGHDT and YNNKEL (reference sequence). The CDR3 has 14 residues. CDR3 sequence reads: CASSHRGPREGCTF. The CDR3 nucleotides read TGTGCCAGCAGCCATCGGGGGCCCCGTGAAGGCTGCACCTTC.

In this sample, this clonotype turned up once. Given a much more abundant clone one base away, this may be a read error. The chain has TRBV7-6 and TRBJ2-1; tentatively, D is TRBD1 (5 bases). CDR1 and CDR2 (germline): SGHVS, FNYEAQ. CDR3 size: 14 residues. With 1 base removed from V and 8 bases from J, the gap between germline ends came to 12 bases. This chain's CDR3 is CASSLVAGQDEQFF. For the CDR3, the DNA is TGTGCCAGCAGCTTAGTGGCAGGGCAGGATGAGCAGTTCTTC.